A single TCR beta chain is shown here with its context. Its target is unknown. PCR employed 60 Vbeta and 13 Jbeta primers. The data were produced by immunoSEQ multiplex PCR, yet TCRdb's version contains in-frame clones alone and is incomplete. Here the sample spans approximately 170,000 clones, about 70% being singletons. This CDR3 has 18 residues. The V gene end was trimmed by 5 bases and the J gene end by 3 bases; junction bases not matched to a gene: 12. Germline CDR1 ENHRY, CDR2 SYGVKD. This sample was included in a study of cytomegalovirus exposure and HLA in healthy donors. General observations from the study: What was likely a sequencing artifact was a cluster of highly shared sequence variants. Reports indicate that TCR beta sequences accurately predicted the HLA-A and HLA-B alleles of most subjects. Later on, an analysis found that several of the most significant clusters appeared to be linked to common viral pathogens, which included parvovirus B19.

The chain combines TRBV10-3 with TRBJ2-7, with TRBD2 matching 14 bases. The sequenced sample consisted of PBMCs. The source is a woman between 18 and 29 years old in good health and CMV-seropositive. The CDR3 here is CAISSPGTSGGTYYEQYF. CDR3 nucleotide sequence: TGTGCCATCAGTAGTCCCGGGACTAGCGGGGGAACCTACTACGAGCAGTACTTC.